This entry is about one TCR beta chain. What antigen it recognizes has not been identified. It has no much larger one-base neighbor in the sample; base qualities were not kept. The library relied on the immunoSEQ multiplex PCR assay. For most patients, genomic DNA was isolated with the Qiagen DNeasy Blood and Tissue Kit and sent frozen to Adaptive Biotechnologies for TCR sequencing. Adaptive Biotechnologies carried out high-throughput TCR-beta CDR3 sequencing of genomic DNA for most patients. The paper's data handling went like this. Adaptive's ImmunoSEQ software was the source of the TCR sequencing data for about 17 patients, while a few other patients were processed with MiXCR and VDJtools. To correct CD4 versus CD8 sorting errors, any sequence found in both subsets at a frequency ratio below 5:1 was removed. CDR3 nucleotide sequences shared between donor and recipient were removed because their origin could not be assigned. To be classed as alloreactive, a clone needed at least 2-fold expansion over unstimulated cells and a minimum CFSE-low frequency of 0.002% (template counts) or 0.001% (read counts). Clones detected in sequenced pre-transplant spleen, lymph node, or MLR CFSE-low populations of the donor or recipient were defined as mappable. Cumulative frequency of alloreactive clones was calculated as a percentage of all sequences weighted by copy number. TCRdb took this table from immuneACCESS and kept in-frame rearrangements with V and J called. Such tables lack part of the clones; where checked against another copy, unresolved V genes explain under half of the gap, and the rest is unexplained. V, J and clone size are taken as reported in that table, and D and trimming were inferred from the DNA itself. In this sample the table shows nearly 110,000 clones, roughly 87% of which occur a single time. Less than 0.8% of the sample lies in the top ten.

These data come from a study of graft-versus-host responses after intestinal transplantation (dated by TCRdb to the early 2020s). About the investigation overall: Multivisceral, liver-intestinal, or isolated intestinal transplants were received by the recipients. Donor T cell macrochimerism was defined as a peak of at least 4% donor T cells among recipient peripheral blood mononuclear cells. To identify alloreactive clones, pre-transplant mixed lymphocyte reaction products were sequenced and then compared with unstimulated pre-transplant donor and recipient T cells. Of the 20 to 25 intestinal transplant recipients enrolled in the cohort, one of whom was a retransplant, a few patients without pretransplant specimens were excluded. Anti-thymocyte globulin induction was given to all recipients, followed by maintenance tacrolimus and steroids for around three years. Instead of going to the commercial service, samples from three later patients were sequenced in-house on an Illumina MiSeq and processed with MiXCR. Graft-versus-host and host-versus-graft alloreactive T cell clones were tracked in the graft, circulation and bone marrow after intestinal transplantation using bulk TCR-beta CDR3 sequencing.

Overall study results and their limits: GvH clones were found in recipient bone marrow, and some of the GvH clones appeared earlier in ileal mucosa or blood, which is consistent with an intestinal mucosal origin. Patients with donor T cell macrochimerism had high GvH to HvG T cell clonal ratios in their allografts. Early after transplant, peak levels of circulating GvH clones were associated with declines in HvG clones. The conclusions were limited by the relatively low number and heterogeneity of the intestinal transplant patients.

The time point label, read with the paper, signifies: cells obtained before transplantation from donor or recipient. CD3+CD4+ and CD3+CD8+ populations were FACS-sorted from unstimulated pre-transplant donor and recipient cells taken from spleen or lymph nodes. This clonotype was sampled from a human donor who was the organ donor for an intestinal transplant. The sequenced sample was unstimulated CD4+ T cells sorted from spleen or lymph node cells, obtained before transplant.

For the CDR3, the sequence is CASSAPQGSSYNSPLHF. In nucleotides, the sequence is TGTGCCAGCAGCGCCCCCCAGGGAAGCTCCTATAATTCACCCCTCCACTTT. This chain joins TRBV9 to TRBJ1-6; a tentative D match to TRBD1 spans 5 bases. V is cut by 3 bases and J by 0 bases, and the space between the germline ends is 13 bases. CDR1 and CDR2 are drawn from the germline V gene: SGDLS, YYNGEE. The CDR3 runs 17 amino acids, cysteine and phenylalanine included. Only CDR3 DNA remains: 51 bases, in frame from the first base.